Shown below are 11 T cell receptor beta chains from a single sample sequenced in a study of cytomegalovirus exposure and HLA in healthy donors. The PCR made use of 60 Vbeta and 13 Jbeta primers. Some clones are missing from TCRdb's copy, which holds only in-frame ones; the method was immunoSEQ multiplex PCR. The table lists 120,000 or so clones, over 60% of them singletons. The specimen was PBMCs. The receptors come from a female donor in good health and CMV-seronegative.

This clone was recorded only once. This chain links TRBV7-8 with TRBJ2-1; D perhaps matches TRBD2 (6 bases). The CDR3 is 16 residues long. Germline V gene lookup returns CDR1 SGHVS and CDR2 FQNEAQ. Trimming stripped 4 bases from V and 4 bases from J, with 17 bases between. CDR3 bases: TGTGCCAGCAGCTCCCCGGTACTAGCAGAGTACAATGAGCAGTTCTTC. As protein: CASSSPVLAEYNEQFF.

This clone showed up just once. The chain links TRBV6-5 to TRBJ2-7, with D perhaps matching TRBD1 (5 bases). Trimming shortened V by 6 bases and J by 4 bases, and 10 bases separated the two germline ends. CDR3 size: 12 residues. Germline V gene lookup returns CDR1 MNHEY and CDR2 SVGAGI. The CDR3 spells CASRPQGYEQYF. CDR3 nucleotides: TGTGCCAGCAGACCCCAGGGTTACGAGCAGTACTTC.

This chain joins TRBV2 and TRBJ2-2; 8 bases are a match to TRBD1. With 8 bases clipped from V and 1 base from J, the junction kept 0 bases outside the gene matches. This CDR3 comprises 13 residues. Germline lookup yields CDR1 SNHLY and CDR2 FYNNEI. DNA for the CDR3: TGTGCCAGCGGACAGGGGAACACCGGGGAGCTGTTTTTT. Translated, it gives CASGQGNTGELFF.

The chain has TRBV5-8 and TRBJ2-6; D gene ambiguous. The CDR3 runs to 15 residues. CDR1 and CDR2 (germline): SGHTS, YDEGEE. The V end was cut by 4 bases, the J end by 0 bases, with 8 bases between. The chain's CDR3 is CASSRVVSGANVLTF. The CDR3 DNA is TGTGCCAGCAGCCGAGTAGTCTCTGGGGCCAACGTCCTGACTTTC. Together with reference TRBV5-8 and TRBJ2-6, the CDR3 gives the full variable domain: EAGVTQSPTHLIKTRGQQATLRCSPISGHTSVYWYQQALGLGLQFLLWYDEGEERNRGNFPPRFSGRQFPNYSSELNVNALELEDSALYLCASSRVVSGANVLTFGAGSRLTVL.

V usage is TRBV2 and J usage is TRBJ2-5; 13 bases line up with TRBD2. This CDR3 is 15 amino acids long. Germline CDR1 SNHLY, CDR2 FYNNEI. Trimming removed 6 bases from V and 5 bases from J; junction bases left unmatched: 6. Written as DNA, the CDR3 is TGTGCCAGCAGAGCACTAGCGGGAGGGGGGGAGACCCAGTACTTC. Amino acid sequence: CASRALAGGGETQYF.

This clone occurred once. J is TRBJ2-5 and V is TRBV6-1, with 8 bases identical to TRBD2. The CDR3 has 16 amino acids. J was trimmed by 1 base and V by 4 bases; bases with no gene match: 8. From germline, CDR1 is MNHNS and CDR2 SASEGT. In DNA, the CDR3 is TGTGCCAGCAGTGTTTTGAGCGGGAGCGGCCAAGAGACCCAGTACTTC. This translates into CASSVLSGSGQETQYF.

The CDR3 coding sequence is TGCGCCAGCAGTCGAGGGACTAGCGGCTCCTACAATGAGCAGTTCTTC. As protein: CASSRGTSGSYNEQFF. The V and J genes are TRBV5-1 and TRBJ2-1; 11 bases are a match to TRBD2. Germline V gene lookup returns CDR1 SGHRS and CDR2 YFSETQ. CDR3 length: 16 amino acids. V lost 5 bases to trimming and J lost 0 bases; unmatched junction nucleotides: 4.

The CDR3 spells CASSQRWDRDNSPLHF. The DNA of the CDR3 is TGCGCCAGCAGCCAACGGTGGGACAGGGATAATTCACCCCTCCACTTT. This sequence joins TRBV5-1 and TRBJ1-6; TRBD1 matches at 9 bases. Germline assignment: CDR1 SGHRS and CDR2 YFSETQ. This CDR3 has 16 amino acids. The V gene end was trimmed by 4 bases and the J gene end by 5 bases; junction bases not matched to a gene: 7.

A single count supports this clone. The chain combines TRBV6-1 with TRBJ2-7; 8 bases agree with TRBD1. Trimming at V came to 3 bases and at J to 3 bases, leaving 7 bases not matched to a gene. Germline assignment: CDR1 MNHNS and CDR2 SASEGT. The CDR3 consists of 15 residues. The CDR3 DNA follows: TGTGCCAGCAGTGAGTCCACAGGGGGTGTCTACGAGCAGTACTTC. Translating gives CASSESTGGVYEQYF.

This chain connects TRBV4-1 to TRBJ1-3; no clear D gene. Germline values: CDR1 MGHRA, CDR2 YSYEKL. The CDR3 contains 14 residues. V lost 2 bases, J lost 0 bases, and 5 bases lay in between. DNA for the CDR3: TGCGCCAGCAGCCAATTTATCTCTGGAAACACCATATATTTT. This sequence encodes CASSQFISGNTIYF.

This chain connects TRBV11-2 to TRBJ1-5, with 9 bases lining up with TRBD1. The CDR3 consists of 15 residues. The germline gives CDR1 SGHAT, CDR2 FQNNGV. The J segment lost 4 bases and the V segment lost 4 bases, leaving 5 bases of the junction unmatched. CDR3 sequence: CASSSGQGRNQPQHF. The CDR3 DNA is TGTGCCAGCAGCTCTGGACAGGGGCGAAATCAGCCCCAGCATTTT.